The sequence of this TCR beta chain was determined in a study of T cells in Graves' hyperthyroidism and ophthalmopathy. Study details: Initial diagnosis, before any treatment, was when peripheral blood was collected.

Researchers amplified the TCR beta CDR3 regions from RNA transcripts. HTBI primers were the set used in a first-round RT-PCR of the TCR CDR3. TCRdb used MiXCR to reprocess the multiplex PCR reads, holding one entry per CDR3 protein. Of roughly 180,000 distinct CDR3 sequences listed, 9.4% were seen once; the top ten hold approximately 24%. Germline V CDR1 and CDR2: SEHNR, FQNEAQ (reference sequence). V trimming: 11 bases; J trimming: 5 bases; junction bases outside the gene matches: 14. CDR3 length: 15 residues. The sample taken for sequencing was blood. The origin of this receptor is a woman under 30 with Graves' hyperthyroidism that later progressed to Graves' ophthalmopathy. V is TRBV7-9 and J is TRBJ2-5; 10 positions agree with TRBD1. The CDR3 DNA sequence: TGTGCCGGCATCCTCAGACAGGGGGCGCCTGAGACCCAGTACTTC. This encodes CAGILRQGAPETQYF.